Listed below are T cell receptor beta chains from one sample, sequenced in a study of T cell responses to AZD1222 COVID-19 vaccine. Profiled with immunoSEQ multiplex PCR; TCRdb holds only in-frame clones, not every one. The data hold more than 100,000 clones, with around 90% observed a single time. This sample comprised peripheral blood, obtained on day 0 of AZD1222 vaccination. The source of these receptors is an adult in good health. CDR3s include the opening cysteine and the closing phenylalanine or tryptophan. Each record gives: V gene, clone size, J gene, D gene, CDR3 DNA, CDR3 protein. The D gene is left open where the match is weak. Clone size, where shown, is once, few, many, or a class for clones that have expanded.

v_gene: TRBV18; abundance: -; j_gene: TRBJ2-1; d_gene: -; CDR3nt: TGTGCCAGCTCCCTCACATCGAGCTCCTACAATGAGCAGTTCTTC; CDR3aa: CASSLTSSSYNEQFF
v_gene: TRBV9; abundance: -; j_gene: TRBJ1-2; d_gene: -; CDR3nt: TGTGCCAGCAGCGTGGGGGCTAACTATGGCTACACCTTC; CDR3aa: CASSVGANYGYTF
v_gene: TRBV7-9; abundance: -; j_gene: TRBJ1-2; d_gene: -; CDR3nt: TGTGCCAGCAGCCAAACCCTCCCCGCGGACTATGGCTACACCTTC; CDR3aa: CASSQTLPADYGYTF
v_gene: TRBV11-2; abundance: -; j_gene: TRBJ2-7; d_gene: TRBD2; CDR3nt: TGTGCCAGCAGCTCCGGCGGGGGAGCCGAGCAGTACTTC; CDR3aa: CASSSGGGAEQYF
v_gene: TRBV3-1/TRBV3-2; abundance: -; j_gene: TRBJ2-5; d_gene: TRBD2; CDR3nt: TGTGCCAGCAGCCGAAGCGGGGGACCGTCAGAGACCCAGTACTTC; CDR3aa: CASSRSGGPSETQYF
v_gene: TRBV4-1; abundance: -; j_gene: TRBJ2-3; d_gene: TRBD2; CDR3nt: TGCGCCAGCAGCCAAGTTGGCGGGAGTAGCCCAGATACGCAGTATTTT; CDR3aa: CASSQVGGSSPDTQYF
v_gene: TRBV6-5; abundance: -; j_gene: TRBJ2-2; d_gene: -; CDR3nt: TGTGCCAGCAGTAGTCCGGGACAGAACACCGGGGAGCTGTTTTTT; CDR3aa: CASSSPGQNTGELFF
v_gene: TRBV6-5; abundance: few; j_gene: TRBJ1-1; d_gene: -; CDR3nt: TGTGCCAGCAGTTACTCCGCCGGGGGAGCCACTGAAGCTTTCTTT; CDR3aa: CASSYSAGGATEAFF
v_gene: TRBV19; abundance: -; j_gene: TRBJ1-4; d_gene: -; CDR3nt: TGTGCCAGTACCCCGTTTGGGTGGGAGGAAAAACTGTTTTTT; CDR3aa: CASTPFGWEEKLFF
v_gene: TRBV24-1; abundance: -; j_gene: TRBJ2-2; d_gene: -; CDR3nt: TGTGCCACCGGCCCGGACGGGCCGTCCGGGGAGCTGTTTTTT; CDR3aa: CATGPDGPSGELFF
v_gene: TRBV6-5; abundance: -; j_gene: TRBJ1-5; d_gene: TRBD1; CDR3nt: TGTGCCAGCAGTAGAAGACAGGGCGAGCCCCAGCATTTT; CDR3aa: CASSRRQGEPQHF
v_gene: TRBV5-1; abundance: -; j_gene: TRBJ1-3; d_gene: -; CDR3nt: TGCGCCAGCAGCTTGGAGGCAGGGCTCGGAAACACCATATATTTT; CDR3aa: CASSLEAGLGNTIYF
v_gene: TRBV9; abundance: -; j_gene: TRBJ2-2; d_gene: TRBD2; CDR3nt: TGTGCCAGCAGCATCCGACTAGCGGGAGACGGGGAGCTGTTTTTT; CDR3aa: CASSIRLAGDGELFF
v_gene: TRBV12-3/TRBV12-4; abundance: -; j_gene: TRBJ2-2; d_gene: -; CDR3nt: TGTGCCAGCACCTCCAGGGGGGGAGGGGAGCTGTTTTTT; CDR3aa: CASTSRGGGELFF